The sequence of this T cell receptor (beta chain) was determined in a study of T cells after yellow fever vaccination. Study-level findings and limits: The sorted memory subsets sampled on day 0 contained almost no detectable vaccine-responding clonotypes.

In this sample, this clonotype turned up many times. Using its own MiXCR run on the 5' RACE reads, TCRdb lists one record per CDR3 protein. The sample includes around 26,000 distinct CDR3 sequences, around 3.3% of them seen just once. V lost 6 bases and J lost 4, with 18 bases in between. Per germline, CDR1 SQVTM and CDR2 ANQGSEA. The CDR3 runs 14 residues. The sequencing used PBMCs, either bulk or a sorted T-cell subset (CD4+, CD8+, memory, or dextramer-sorted; not recorded which), collected approximately 47 days after the first yellow fever vaccination. The genes are TRBV29-1 and TRBJ1-1; possible D gene TRBD1, 5 bases. This receptor was obtained from a man in his late teens or twenties who received the YFV17D yellow fever vaccine. CDR3 protein: CSVWPQGMGTEAFF. The CDR3 nucleotides read TGCAGCGTATGGCCCCAGGGAATGGGCACTGAAGCTTTCTTT.